A selection of T cell receptor beta chains follows, all from one sample in a study of blood T cell repertoires in COVID-19. Measured with immunoSEQ multiplex PCR; TCRdb has only the in-frame clones, and not every one. The sample records approximately 200,000 clones, around three quarters being singletons. The sample comprised peripheral blood. These receptors all come from a man in his 60s with active or convalescent COVID-19. Both conserved end residues are part of each CDR3. The order of the fields is CDR3 protein, CDR3 DNA, clone size, D gene, J gene, V gene. The D gene is left open where the match is weak. Rows give clone size only sometimes, using once, few, many, or a class for an expanded clone.

CDR3 protein: CASSNPFRGPDNTEAFF
CDR3 DNA: TGTGCCAGCAGCAATCCGTTTCGAGGGCCGGATAACACTGAAGCTTTCTTT
clone size: NA
D gene: NA
J gene: TRBJ1-1
V gene: TRBV21-1

CDR3 protein: CASSPEGVKNTEAFF
CDR3 DNA: TGTGCCAGCAGTCCCGAGGGGGTAAAGAACACTGAAGCTTTCTTT
clone size: NA
D gene: NA
J gene: TRBJ1-1
V gene: TRBV2

CDR3 protein: CASSRGPRETQYF
CDR3 DNA: TGTGCCAGCAGTCGCGGCCCCCGTGAGACCCAGTACTTC
clone size: few
D gene: NA
J gene: TRBJ2-5
V gene: TRBV6-5

CDR3 protein: CATRSRGSLDEEKLFF
CDR3 DNA: TGTGCCACTCGCTCCCGAGGGTCGCTAGATGAGGAAAAACTGTTTTTT
clone size: NA
D gene: NA
J gene: TRBJ1-4
V gene: TRBV19

CDR3 protein: CAISGGGNTGELFF
CDR3 DNA: TGTGCCATCAGTGGAGGAGGGAACACCGGGGAGCTGTTTTTT
clone size: NA
D gene: NA
J gene: TRBJ2-2
V gene: TRBV10-3

CDR3 protein: CATSRVARSGNQPQHF
CDR3 DNA: TGTGCCACCAGCAGAGTAGCCCGGTCCGGCAATCAGCCCCAGCATTTT
clone size: few
D gene: NA
J gene: TRBJ1-5
V gene: TRBV15

CDR3 protein: CASSYISGGADEKLFF
CDR3 DNA: TGTGCCAGCAGTTACATATCGGGAGGCGCGGATGAAAAACTGTTTTTT
clone size: NA
D gene: NA
J gene: TRBJ1-4
V gene: TRBV6-2/TRBV6-3

CDR3 protein: CASGGGVTTDTQYF
CDR3 DNA: TGTGCCAGCGGAGGGGGGGTCACCACAGATACGCAGTATTTT
clone size: NA
D gene: NA
J gene: TRBJ2-3
V gene: TRBV6-5

CDR3 protein: CASSPRRDTQYF
CDR3 DNA: TGTGCCAGCAGCCCCAGGCGAGATACGCAGTATTTT
clone size: NA
D gene: NA
J gene: TRBJ2-3
V gene: TRBV7-2

CDR3 protein: CASSQPGLGAYEQYF
CDR3 DNA: TGTGCCAGCAGCCAGCCGGGACTAGGGGCCTACGAGCAGTACTTC
clone size: NA
D gene: TRBD2
J gene: TRBJ2-7
V gene: TRBV3-1/TRBV3-2

CDR3 protein: CASSLTSAHEQYF
CDR3 DNA: TGTGCCAGCAGCTTGACTAGCGCCCACGAGCAGTACTTC
clone size: once
D gene: TRBD2
J gene: TRBJ2-7
V gene: TRBV12-3/TRBV12-4

CDR3 protein: CASSVGTGGSYNEQFF
CDR3 DNA: TGTGCCAGCAGCGTAGGGACGGGAGGGTCCTACAATGAGCAGTTCTTC
clone size: NA
D gene: TRBD2
J gene: TRBJ2-1
V gene: TRBV9

CDR3 protein: CASSQERIFSYEQFF
CDR3 DNA: TGCGCCAGCAGCCAAGAACGAATATTTAGTTATGAGCAGTTCTTC
clone size: NA
D gene: NA
J gene: TRBJ2-1
V gene: TRBV4-1

CDR3 protein: CASSQLQGAYTEAFF
CDR3 DNA: TGTGCCAGCAGCCAGCTACAGGGGGCGTACACTGAAGCTTTCTTT
clone size: NA
D gene: TRBD1
J gene: TRBJ1-1
V gene: TRBV14

CDR3 protein: CSASHRGHETQYF
CDR3 DNA: TGCAGTGCGAGTCACAGGGGGCACGAGACCCAGTACTTC
clone size: once
D gene: TRBD1
J gene: TRBJ2-5
V gene: TRBV20-1

CDR3 protein: CASSRVGQFRGRNEKLFF
CDR3 DNA: TGTGCCAGCAGCCGGGTCGGACAGTTTAGAGGAAGGAATGAAAAACTGTTTTTT
clone size: NA
D gene: NA
J gene: TRBJ1-4
V gene: TRBV7-2

CDR3 protein: CSASPPSGSYEQYF
CDR3 DNA: TGCAGTGCTAGTCCGCCTAGCGGGAGCTACGAGCAGTACTTC
clone size: NA
D gene: TRBD2
J gene: TRBJ2-7
V gene: TRBV20-1

CDR3 protein: CASSSQGLAGAAYEQYF
CDR3 DNA: TGTGCCAGCAGCTCGCAAGGACTAGCGGGAGCGGCCTACGAGCAGTACTTC
clone size: many
D gene: TRBD2
J gene: TRBJ2-7
V gene: TRBV7-9

CDR3 protein: CASSLGREGRREKLFF
CDR3 DNA: TGTGCCAGCAGCTTAGGGAGGGAGGGGCGGCGTGAAAAACTGTTTTTT
clone size: few
D gene: NA
J gene: TRBJ1-4
V gene: TRBV7-8

CDR3 protein: CASSQEKGFRYGYTF
CDR3 DNA: TGTGCCAGCAGCCAAGAAAAGGGGTTTCGGTATGGCTACACCTTC
clone size: NA
D gene: NA
J gene: TRBJ1-2
V gene: TRBV4-2

CDR3 protein: CATEEEAGTDTQYF
CDR3 DNA: TGCGCCACCGAGGAAGAAGCCGGCACAGATACGCAGTATTTT
clone size: NA
D gene: NA
J gene: TRBJ2-3
V gene: TRBV10-2

CDR3 protein: CASSSRRDTEAFF
CDR3 DNA: TGTGCCAGTAGTTCTCGCAGGGACACTGAAGCTTTCTTT
clone size: NA
D gene: NA
J gene: TRBJ1-1
V gene: TRBV19

CDR3 protein: CASSLGTSGSSYEQYF
CDR3 DNA: TGTGCCAGCAGCCTAGGGACTAGCGGGAGCTCCTACGAGCAGTACTTC
clone size: NA
D gene: TRBD2
J gene: TRBJ2-7
V gene: TRBV3-1/TRBV3-2

CDR3 protein: CASSFTGGRNEQYF
CDR3 DNA: TGTGCCAGCAGTTTCACAGGGGGCCGAAACGAGCAGTACTTC
clone size: NA
D gene: TRBD1
J gene: TRBJ2-7
V gene: TRBV28

CDR3 protein: CASSPSGGILEQYF
CDR3 DNA: TGTGCCAGCTCACCTAGCGGGGGGATTTTGGAGCAGTACTTC
clone size: NA
D gene: TRBD2
J gene: TRBJ2-7
V gene: TRBV18

CDR3 protein: CASSLEGDTQYF
CDR3 DNA: TGCGCCAGCAGCCTTGAGGGAGATACGCAGTATTTT
clone size: NA
D gene: NA
J gene: TRBJ2-3
V gene: TRBV4-1

CDR3 protein: CASSQVDRGRLDYGYTF
CDR3 DNA: TGTGCCAGCAGCCAAGTGGACAGGGGGCGACTAGACTATGGCTACACCTTC
clone size: NA
D gene: TRBD1
J gene: TRBJ1-2
V gene: TRBV4-2

CDR3 protein: CASSSFMGQGSEKLFF
CDR3 DNA: TGCGCCAGTTCAAGTTTCATGGGACAGGGGAGTGAAAAACTGTTTTTT
clone size: few
D gene: TRBD1
J gene: TRBJ1-4
V gene: TRBV10-2

CDR3 protein: CASSQLPEMKVRGNTGELFF
CDR3 DNA: TGCGCCAGCAGTCAACTCCCGGAGATGAAGGTCAGGGGGAACACCGGGGAGCTGTTTTTT
clone size: NA
D gene: NA
J gene: TRBJ2-2
V gene: TRBV23-1

CDR3 protein: CASSSPGDRNEQYF
CDR3 DNA: TGTGCCAGCAGCTCCCCGGGGGATCGAAACGAGCAGTACTTC
clone size: NA
D gene: NA
J gene: TRBJ2-7
V gene: TRBV7-6

CDR3 protein: CASSLTRDTDTQYF
CDR3 DNA: TGTGCCAGCAGCCTAACCAGGGACACAGATACGCAGTATTTT
clone size: once
D gene: NA
J gene: TRBJ2-3
V gene: TRBV7-9

CDR3 protein: CASRLQGVGNTEAFF
CDR3 DNA: TGTGCCAGCAGACTCCAGGGGGTAGGGAACACTGAAGCTTTCTTT
clone size: NA
D gene: TRBD1
J gene: TRBJ1-1
V gene: TRBV27